Below, 21 T cell receptor beta chains from the same sample are listed, as sequenced in a study of blood T cell repertoires in COVID-19. The repertoire was sequenced with immunoSEQ multiplex PCR; TCRdb's copy has only in-frame clones and lacks some. The data contain 77,000 or so clones, 75% to 90% of them singletons. The sequencing input was peripheral blood. The receptors shown here come from a man aged 80 or over with acute or convalescent COVID-19.

V and J are TRBV7-3 and TRBJ1-4, with 9 bases aligning to TRBD1. V trimming: 2 bases; J trimming: 8 bases; junction bases outside the gene matches: 6. The V gene's germline CDR1 is SGHTA and CDR2 FQGTGA. This CDR3 is 15 amino acids long. CDR3 bases: TGTGCCAGCAGCTTAGGTGGGACAGGGAACGAAAAACTGTTTTTT. This encodes CASSLGGTGNEKLFF.

The V call is TRBV6-5, the J call TRBJ2-1; 8 bases map to TRBD1. With 6 bases clipped from V and 4 bases from J, the junction kept 5 bases outside the gene matches. The germline V gene encodes CDR1 MNHEY and CDR2 SVGAGI. The CDR3 has 14 amino acids. In nucleotides, the CDR3 is TGTGCCAGCAGGCCGGACAGGGTTTACAATGAGCAGTTCTTC. It is translated as CASRPDRVYNEQFF.

This clone was detected once. V and J are TRBV3-1 (or the pseudogene TRBV3-2) and TRBJ2-7; D perhaps matches TRBD2 (5 bases). The germline gives CDR1 LGHDT, CDR2 YNNKEL (reference sequence). The CDR3 is made up of 16 amino acids. Trimming took 0 bases from V and 5 from J, leaving 17 bases between them. CDR3 DNA sequence: TGTGCCAGCAGCCAAGATTCCCTACCAGAGGGAGACGAGCAGTACTTC. Protein sequence: CASSQDSLPEGDEQYF.

The chain combines TRBV9 with TRBJ1-6; TRBD1 aligns across 9 bases. This CDR3 is 15 amino acids long. The germline V gene encodes CDR1 SGDLS and CDR2 YYNGEE. V trimming: 0 bases; J trimming: 9 bases; junction bases outside the gene matches: 4. DNA of the CDR3: TGTGCCAGCAGCGTAGGGGGACAGGGAGGTTCACCCCTCCACTTT. It translates to CASSVGGQGGSPLHF.

The genes are TRBV11-3 and TRBJ1-4; D gene unclear. Germline CDR1 is SGHNT and CDR2 is YENEEA. The CDR3 is made up of 13 amino acids. Deletions cut 6 bases from V and 6 bases from J, with 11 bases between. The CDR3 loop reads CASSFGRDEKLFF. In nucleotides, the CDR3 is TGTGCCAGCAGTTTCGGGAGGGATGAAAAACTGTTTTTT.

V usage is TRBV19 and J usage is TRBJ2-1; 10 bases fit TRBD2. The germline V gene encodes CDR1 LNHDA and CDR2 SQIVND (reference sequence). This CDR3 comprises 16 residues. The junction had 7 bases not matched to a gene; V was cut back by 6 bases and J by 2 bases. CDR3 in DNA: TGTGCCAGTAGCCAGAGGACTAGCGGCCCCTACAATGAGCAGTTCTTC. Its translation is CASSQRTSGPYNEQFF.

The chain carries TRBV2 and TRBJ1-1; tentative D call: TRBD1 (6 bases). From germline, CDR1 is SNHLY and CDR2 FYNNEI. This CDR3 is built from 15 residues. V dropped 3 bases and J dropped 3 bases, with 14 bases sitting between them. The CDR3 sequence: CASSEMQGSHTEAFF. The CDR3 DNA is TGTGCCAGCAGTGAGATGCAGGGGTCTCACACTGAAGCTTTCTTT.

The gene calls are TRBV25-1 and TRBJ2-1, with 11 bases matching TRBD2. The CDR3 length is 18 residues. J gave up 9 bases and V 3 bases, and 16 bases lay outside the gene matches. CDR1 and CDR2 from the germline V gene are MGHDK and SYGVNS. The CDR3 sequence is CASSDPRGGSGRASEQFF. CDR3 nucleotides: TGTGCCAGCAGTGATCCCCGGGGAGGTAGCGGGAGGGCCTCTGAGCAGTTCTTC.

The chain employs TRBV5-6 and TRBJ1-5; D unclear. CDR1 is SGHDT and CDR2 is YYEEEE in the germline V gene. Deletions cut 2 bases from V and 6 bases from J, with 12 bases between. CDR3 size: 14 residues. In DNA form, the CDR3 reads TGTGCCAGCAGCTTAAAAGGGAGTGGTCAGCCCCAGCATTTT. Translation: CASSLKGSGQPQHF.

This clone was counted a few times. This rearrangement joins TRBV7-3 to TRBJ1-2; 9 bases are shared with TRBD1. The CDR3 is 13 amino acids. CDR1 and CDR2 from the germline V gene are SGHTA and FQGTGA. V shed 0 bases and J 7 bases; nucleotides not matched to a gene: 0. The CDR3 DNA is TGTGCCAGCAGCTTAACGACAGGGGGTGGCTACACCTTC. This encodes CASSLTTGGGYTF.

This clone was detected only a few times. The chain recombines TRBV10-1 with TRBJ2-7, with D perhaps matching TRBD1 (7 bases). Germline V gene lookup returns CDR1 WNHNN and CDR2 SYGVQD (reference sequence). The CDR3 consists of 12 residues. Between the trimmed V and J ends, which lost 5 bases and 6 bases, there was a span of 11 bases. The CDR3 spells CASSPGGSEQYF. The DNA of the CDR3 is TGCGCCAGCAGTCCAGGGGGGTCCGAGCAGTACTTC.

The genes are TRBV7-6 and TRBJ1-1; 7 bases map to TRBD1. This CDR3 has 15 residues. V was clipped by 3 bases and J by 3 bases; unmatched bases: 7. From germline, CDR1 is SGHVS and CDR2 FNYEAQ. The CDR3: CASSLKGAQDTEAFF. The CDR3 DNA is TGTGCCAGCAGCTTGAAGGGGGCGCAGGACACTGAAGCTTTCTTT.

The chain is built from TRBV5-1 and TRBJ2-1; tentatively, D is TRBD1 (6 bases). The CDR3 is 14 residues long. Germline values: CDR1 SGHRS, CDR2 YFSETQ. Trimming removed 5 bases at V and 7 bases at J, with 16 bases between. The CDR3 spells CASRLAGTTNEQFF. The CDR3 DNA reads TGCGCCAGCAGGCTAGCCGGGACAACAAATGAGCAGTTCTTC.

This chain's CDR3 is CASSSGTEMNTEAFF. The CDR3 bases are TGTGCCAGCAGCTCCGGGACAGAGATGAACACTGAAGCTTTCTTT. The gene calls are TRBV7-2 and TRBJ1-1; 7 nucleotides agree with TRBD1. V trimming: 4 bases; J trimming: 0 bases; junction bases outside the gene matches: 5. Germline CDR1 is SGHTA and CDR2 is FQGNSA. The CDR3 covers 15 residues.

This chain connects TRBV2 to TRBJ2-7, with 9 positions matching TRBD2. The V segment lost 8 bases and the J segment 3 bases; nucleotides outside the gene matches: 17. CDR1 and CDR2 (germline): SNHLY, FYNNEI. The CDR3 is 17 residues long. The CDR3 region is CASSIGGLAAPNYEQYF. Here the CDR3 DNA reads TGTGCCAGCTCGATAGGGGGACTAGCCGCACCAAACTACGAGCAGTACTTC. The complete variable domain, with remaining parts taken from reference TRBV2 and TRBJ2-7, reads EPEVTQTPSHQVTQMGQEVILRCVPISNHLYFYWYRQILGQKVEFLVSFYNNEISEKSEIFDDQFSVERPDGSNFTLKIRSTKLEDSAMYFCASSIGGLAAPNYEQYFGPGTRLTVT.

This clone showed up just a few times. The genes are TRBV3-1 (or the pseudogene TRBV3-2) and TRBJ1-5; possibly TRBD1 for D (5 bases). Trimming left V 2 bases short and J 1 base short, with 9 bases between. CDR1 and CDR2 from the germline V gene are LGHDT and YNNKEL (reference sequence). The CDR3 has 15 residues. The CDR3 reads CASSQSSGSNQPQHF. CDR3 nucleotides: TGTGCCAGCAGCCAATCGTCAGGGAGCAATCAGCCCCAGCATTTT.

This chain joins TRBV7-2 and TRBJ2-7; 9 nucleotides match TRBD1. Germline CDR1 SGHTA, CDR2 FQGNSA. Trimming at V came to 1 base and at J to 2 bases, leaving 3 bases not matched to a gene. This CDR3 is built from 15 residues. The CDR3 loop reads CASSLEGTGTYEQYF. For the CDR3, the DNA is TGTGCCAGCAGCTTAGAGGGGACAGGGACCTACGAGCAGTACTTC.

The rearrangement uses TRBV4-3 and TRBJ2-7; 9 bases are a match to TRBD1. The V and J ends lost 4 bases and 2 bases, in that order; junction bases with no gene match: 12. The CDR3 has 17 residues. Germline-derived CDR1 and CDR2 are LGHNA and YSLEER. For the CDR3, the DNA is TGCGCCAGCAGCCGGTACTGGACAGGGGAAGGGGCCTACGAGCAGTACTTC. This sequence encodes CASSRYWTGEGAYEQYF.

The rearrangement joins TRBV5-1 to TRBJ1-4, with 9 bases matching TRBD1. After removal of 3 bases from V and 5 bases from J, the junction contained 8 bases not matched to a gene. Per the germline V gene, CDR1 is SGHRS and CDR2 is YFSETQ. This CDR3 region has 16 residues. CDR3 sequence reads: CASSSTGGVGNEKLFF. CDR3 in DNA: TGCGCCAGCAGCTCGACAGGGGGAGTGGGAAATGAAAAACTGTTTTTT.

V gene TRBV7-9 combines with J gene TRBJ2-3; 10 bases are shared with TRBD1. Trimming removed 3 bases from V and 5 bases from J; junction bases left unmatched: 2. In germline, CDR1 is SEHNR, CDR2 FQNEAQ (reference sequence). This CDR3 is 14 amino acids long. The chain's CDR3 is CASSLTGGRDTQYF. As DNA, the CDR3 is TGTGCCAGCAGCTTGACAGGGGGCAGAGATACGCAGTATTTT.

The V and J genes are TRBV19 and TRBJ2-1, with TRBD2 identical over 12 bases. This CDR3 comprises 16 residues. Germline V gene data show CDR1 as LNHDA and CDR2 as SQIVND (reference sequence). Germline trimming cut 0 bases from V and 8 bases from J; bases unmatched to any gene: 5. CDR3 bases: TGTGCCAGTAGTATAGATTTGACTAGCGGGAGCTATGAGCAGTTCTTC. Protein: CASSIDLTSGSYEQFF.